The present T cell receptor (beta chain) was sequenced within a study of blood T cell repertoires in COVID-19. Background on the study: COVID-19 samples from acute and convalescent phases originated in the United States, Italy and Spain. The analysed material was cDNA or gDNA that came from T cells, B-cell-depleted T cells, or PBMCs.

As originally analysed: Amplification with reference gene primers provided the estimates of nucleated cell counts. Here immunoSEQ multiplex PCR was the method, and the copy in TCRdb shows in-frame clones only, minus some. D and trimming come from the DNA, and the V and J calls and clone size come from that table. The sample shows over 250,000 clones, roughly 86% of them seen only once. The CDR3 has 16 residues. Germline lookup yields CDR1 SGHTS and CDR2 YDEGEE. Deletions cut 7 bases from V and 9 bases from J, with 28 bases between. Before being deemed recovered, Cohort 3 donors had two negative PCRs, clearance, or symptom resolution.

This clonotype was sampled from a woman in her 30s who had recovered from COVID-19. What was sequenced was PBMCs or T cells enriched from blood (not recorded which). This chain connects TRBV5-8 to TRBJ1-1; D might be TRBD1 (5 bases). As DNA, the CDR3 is TGTGCCAGCGCAGACGGGGACTCCACTTGGCGAATCAAAGCTTTCTTT. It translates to CASADGDSTWRIKAFF.